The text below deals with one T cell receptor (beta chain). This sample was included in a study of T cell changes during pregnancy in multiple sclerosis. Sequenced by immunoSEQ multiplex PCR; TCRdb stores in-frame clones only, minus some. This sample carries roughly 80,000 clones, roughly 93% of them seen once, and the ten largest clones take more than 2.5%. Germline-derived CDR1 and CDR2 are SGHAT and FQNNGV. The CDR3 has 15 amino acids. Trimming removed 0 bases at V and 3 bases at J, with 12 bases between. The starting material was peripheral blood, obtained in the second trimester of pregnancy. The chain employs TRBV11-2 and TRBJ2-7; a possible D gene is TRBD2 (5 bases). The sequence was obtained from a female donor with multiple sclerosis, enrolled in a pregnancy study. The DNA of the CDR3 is TGTGCCAGCAGCTTAGAAGTCGGGGATCGCTACGAGCAGTACTTC. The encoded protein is CASSLEVGDRYEQYF.